This is a list of T cell receptor beta chains from one sample in a study of shared clonotypes between healthy human individuals. Sequenced by immunoSEQ multiplex PCR; TCRdb stores in-frame clones only, minus some. The table shows millions of clones, with 85% to 95% occurring only once. The specimen sequenced was naive CD4+ T cells sorted from blood. Source of these receptors: a man aged 18 to 30 in good health. The CDR3 runs from the conserved cysteine through the conserved F or W. The order of the fields is J gene, D gene, clone size, V gene, CDR3 DNA, CDR3 protein. D genes are given only for firm matches. Where a row states a size, it is once, few, many or the class of an expanded clone; other rows omit it.

TRBJ2-7,NA,NA,TRBV28,TGTGCCAGCAGTTTAAATTTGAGGGAGCAGTACTTC,CASSLNLREQYF
TRBJ2-7,TRBD1,once,TRBV19,TGTGCCAGTAAAGCCAGGGACAGCTCCTACGAGCAGTACTTC,CASKARDSSYEQYF
TRBJ2-3,TRBD2,NA,TRBV4-3,TGCGCCAGCAGCCAAGAGGGACTAGCGGGCACAGATACGCAGTATTTT,CASSQEGLAGTDTQYF
TRBJ2-7,NA,NA,TRBV6-5,TGTGCCAGCAGCGGGATTGGCTACGAGCAGTACTTC,CASSGIGYEQYF
TRBJ2-1,TRBD1,once,TRBV2,TGTGCCAGCAGTGGACAGGGAGCCTACAATGAGCAGTTCTTC,CASSGQGAYNEQFF
TRBJ2-3,NA,few,TRBV2,TGTGCCAGCAGTGGTGAAGGAGGGGAAGCACGCAGAAGCACAGATACGCAGTATTTT,CASSGEGGEARRSTDTQYF
TRBJ1-2,NA,NA,TRBV11-2,TGTGCCAGCAGCTCTCTCCAGGGGCTGGATGGCTACACCTTC,CASSSLQGLDGYTF
TRBJ2-1,NA,once,TRBV7-9,TGTGCCAGCAGCTTAGCTGGGTTCAGCTCCTACAATGAGCAGTTCTTC,CASSLAGFSSYNEQFF
TRBJ2-5,TRBD2,NA,TRBV28,TGTGCCAGCAGTTTATTCCTAGCGGGCACCCAGGGGACCCAGTACTTC,CASSLFLAGTQGTQYF
TRBJ2-5,NA,once,TRBV9,TGTGCCAGCAGCGTAGAGCCTAACCAAGAGACCCAGTACTTC,CASSVEPNQETQYF
TRBJ1-5,TRBD1,NA,TRBV7-6,TGTGCCAGCAGCCGATCCCCCGGCAGGGGGGATCAGCCCCAGCATTTT,CASSRSPGRGDQPQHF
TRBJ1-5,NA,NA,TRBV5-6,TGTGCCAGCAGCTCCTATCAGGGTAGACAGCCCCAGCATTTT,CASSSYQGRQPQHF
TRBJ1-1,NA,NA,TRBV4-1,TGCGCCAGCAGCCGGCCTGGGGTGAACACTGAAGCTTTCTTT,CASSRPGVNTEAFF
TRBJ1-2,NA,NA,TRBV5-6,TGTGCCAGCAGCTTGGCTCGTGGGGCCTTCTATGGCTACACCTTC,CASSLARGAFYGYTF
TRBJ2-7,NA,NA,TRBV11-2,TGTGCCAGCAGCTTAGTGGGGACACTTTTCGACGAGCAGTACTTC,CASSLVGTLFDEQYF
TRBJ1-1,NA,NA,TRBV5-4,TGTGCCAGCAGCGGGGGGACACCCGGGAACACTGAAGCTTTCTTT,CASSGGTPGNTEAFF
TRBJ2-7,NA,NA,TRBV9,TGTGCCAGCAGCGGGGGCCCAGACCCATCCTACGAGCAGTACTTC,CASSGGPDPSYEQYF
TRBJ1-5,NA,NA,TRBV30,TGTGCCTGGAGTGTAGTTGGGCTGAGGGATCAGCCCCAGCATTTT,CAWSVVGLRDQPQHF
TRBJ2-7,NA,NA,TRBV6-1,TGTGCCAGCAGTGAAGGGCCAGGGGGGAAATACGAGCAGTACTTC,CASSEGPGGKYEQYF
TRBJ1-2,NA,NA,TRBV5-1,TGCGCCAGCAGCGTTGGGGAAAAGGGTTCTTGGTATGGCTACACCTTC,CASSVGEKGSWYGYTF
TRBJ2-7,TRBD2,NA,TRBV10-3,TGTGCCATCACCCCAGGGACTAGCTCGGAGCAGTACTTC,CAITPGTSSEQYF
TRBJ2-7,TRBD1,NA,TRBV6-5,TGTGCCAGCAGGCCACCGGGACAGGGGGCAGACGAGCAGTACTTC,CASRPPGQGADEQYF
TRBJ1-3,TRBD1,NA,TRBV9,TGTGCCAGCAGCCAGGGGGGGCTAAACTCTGGAAACACCATATATTTT,CASSQGGLNSGNTIYF
TRBJ2-3,NA,NA,TRBV27,TGTGCCAGCAGCCCCGTAGCCTGGACAGATACGCAGTATTTT,CASSPVAWTDTQYF
TRBJ1-2,NA,NA,TRBV4-1,TGCGCCAGCAGCCAAGATTGGCTCAGAAGCCCTAACTATGGCTACACCTTC,CASSQDWLRSPNYGYTF
TRBJ2-7,TRBD2,NA,TRBV11-2,TGTGCCAGCAGCTTCACTAGCGGACGGACCTACGAGCAGTACTTC,CASSFTSGRTYEQYF
TRBJ1-5,NA,NA,TRBV6-1,TGTGCCAGCAGTGACGAATCGGGGGGCCCGTCATATAGCAATCAGCCCCAGCATTTT,CASSDESGGPSYSNQPQHF
TRBJ2-2,TRBD1,NA,TRBV6-4,TGTGCCAGCAGTGAACAGGGGGGCACCGGGGAGCTGTTTTTT,CASSEQGGTGELFF
TRBJ2-2,NA,NA,TRBV28,TGTGCCAGCGGTGGGGGGCAGCTCCCAACCGGGGAGCTGTTTTTT,CASGGGQLPTGELFF
TRBJ1-2,NA,NA,TRBV5-1,TGCGCCAGCAGCTCCCTTGCGGGTCTAGGGGAAAGAGCTGGCTACACCTTC,CASSSLAGLGERAGYTF
TRBJ1-6,TRBD1,NA,TRBV6-5,TGTGCCAGCTCGAGGACAGGGAATTCACCCCTCCACTTT,CASSRTGNSPLHF
TRBJ2-3,TRBD1,once,TRBV18,TGTGCCAGTGGACAGGGGGCCACAGATACGCAGTATTTT,CASGQGATDTQYF
TRBJ1-1,NA,NA,TRBV5-4,TGTGCCAGCAGCCTGGACTTGAACACTGAAGCTTTCTTT,CASSLDLNTEAFF
TRBJ1-1,TRBD1,NA,TRBV6-1,TGTGCCAGCAGTGTGACAGGGGGCCTGGCTGAAGCTTTCTTT,CASSVTGGLAEAFF